Described below is a single T cell receptor (beta chain) sequence and its context. Its matching antigen is unknown. CDR1 is SGHDT and CDR2 is YYEEEE in the germline V gene. The CDR3 loop spans 16 amino acids. Trimming removed 4 bases from V and 0 bases from J; junction bases left unmatched: 5. PCR amplification relied on 60 Vbeta primers (plus 13 Jbeta primers). Profiled with immunoSEQ multiplex PCR; TCRdb holds only in-frame clones, not every one. The sample yields around 200,000 clones, 62% seen once. The data originate from a study of cytomegalovirus exposure and HLA in healthy donors. General study results and limits: Rare TCR sequences predominated, though certain public TCRs were found in many donors.

V is TRBV5-6 and J is TRBJ1-4; 8 positions agree with TRBD1. The clonotype originates from a man aged 35 to 55 in good health and CMV-seronegative. The source material was PBMCs. The CDR3 region is CASSPQGAATNEKLFF. The CDR3 bases are TGTGCCAGCAGCCCGCAGGGGGCCGCAACTAATGAAAAACTGTTTTTT. Variable domain in full (rest from reference TRBV5-6 and TRBJ1-4): DAGVTQSPTHLIKTRGQQVTLRCSPKSGHDTVSWYQQALGQGPQFIFQYYEEEERQRGNFPDRFSGHQFPNYSSELNVNALLLGDSALYLCASSPQGAATNEKLFFGSGTQLSVL.